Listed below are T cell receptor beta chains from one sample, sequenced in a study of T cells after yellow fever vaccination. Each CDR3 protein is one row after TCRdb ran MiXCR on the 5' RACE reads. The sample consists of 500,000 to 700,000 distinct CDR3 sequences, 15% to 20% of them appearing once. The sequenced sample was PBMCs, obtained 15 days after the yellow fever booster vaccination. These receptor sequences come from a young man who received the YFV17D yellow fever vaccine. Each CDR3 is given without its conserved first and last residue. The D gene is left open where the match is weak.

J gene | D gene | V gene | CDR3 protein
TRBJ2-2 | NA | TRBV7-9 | ASSSLTTGELF
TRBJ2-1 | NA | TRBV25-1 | ASSPARGVNEQF
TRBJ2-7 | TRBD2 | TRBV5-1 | ASSLAGRSYPDYEQY
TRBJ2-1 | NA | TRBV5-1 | ASRDDYNEQF
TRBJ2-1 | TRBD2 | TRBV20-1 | SARGLAGVEQF
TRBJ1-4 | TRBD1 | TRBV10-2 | ASSSGTGSEKLF
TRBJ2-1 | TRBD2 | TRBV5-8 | ASSNSGRTSYNEQF
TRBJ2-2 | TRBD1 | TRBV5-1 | ASSLQGISGELF
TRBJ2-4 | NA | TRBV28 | ASSLFPRGKNIQY
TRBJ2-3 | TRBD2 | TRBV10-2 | ASSRTSGLPSTDTQY
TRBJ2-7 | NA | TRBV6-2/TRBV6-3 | ASRGTASYEQY
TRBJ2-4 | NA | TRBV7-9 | ASSSLEGRSIQY
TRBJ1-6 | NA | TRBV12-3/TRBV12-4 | ASTPGGDRSPLH
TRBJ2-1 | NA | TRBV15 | ATSRDPGASYNEQF
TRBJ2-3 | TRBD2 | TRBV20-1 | SARFSGSLSDTQY
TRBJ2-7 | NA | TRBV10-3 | AISLQAGTASSYEQY
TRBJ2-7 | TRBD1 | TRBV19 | ASTTAGTGEQY
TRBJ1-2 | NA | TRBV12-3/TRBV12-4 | ASSFGGENYGYT
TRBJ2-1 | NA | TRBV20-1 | CARDGRTGKLGSYNEQF
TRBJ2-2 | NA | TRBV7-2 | ASSLVEGNGELF
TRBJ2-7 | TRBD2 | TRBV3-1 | ASSRTSGRSSYEQY
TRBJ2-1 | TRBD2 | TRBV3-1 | ASSQAAGTSHRNEQF
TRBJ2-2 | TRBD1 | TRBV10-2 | ASSGTGGTGELF
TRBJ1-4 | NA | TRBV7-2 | ASASRGNEKLF
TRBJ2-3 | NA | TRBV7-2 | ASSLAGLEDTQY
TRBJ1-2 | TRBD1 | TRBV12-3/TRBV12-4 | ASQTGVANYGYT